This TCR beta chain was documented in a study of cytomegalovirus exposure and HLA in healthy donors. At the time of sampling, donors were nominally healthy, though unrecorded immune exposures were likely. 13 Jbeta primers and 60 Vbeta primers were used for the PCR. Produced via immunoSEQ multiplex PCR; TCRdb's table is partial and in-frame only. This table has under 60,000 clones, roughly 77% appearing once. The V gene end was trimmed by 0 bases and the J gene end by 2 bases; junction bases not matched to a gene: 7. The germline V gene has CDR1 SGHRS and CDR2 YFSETQ. The CDR3 is 16 residues long. The sequenced sample consisted of PBMCs. The chain uses TRBV5-1 and TRBJ1-1; 7 nucleotides agree with TRBD1. The TCR originated in a woman in her thirties or forties in good health and CMV-seropositive. For the CDR3, the DNA is TGCGCCAGCAGCTTGGACAGGGGATCAGGTAACACTGAAGCTTTCTTT. Translation gives CASSLDRGSGNTEAFF.